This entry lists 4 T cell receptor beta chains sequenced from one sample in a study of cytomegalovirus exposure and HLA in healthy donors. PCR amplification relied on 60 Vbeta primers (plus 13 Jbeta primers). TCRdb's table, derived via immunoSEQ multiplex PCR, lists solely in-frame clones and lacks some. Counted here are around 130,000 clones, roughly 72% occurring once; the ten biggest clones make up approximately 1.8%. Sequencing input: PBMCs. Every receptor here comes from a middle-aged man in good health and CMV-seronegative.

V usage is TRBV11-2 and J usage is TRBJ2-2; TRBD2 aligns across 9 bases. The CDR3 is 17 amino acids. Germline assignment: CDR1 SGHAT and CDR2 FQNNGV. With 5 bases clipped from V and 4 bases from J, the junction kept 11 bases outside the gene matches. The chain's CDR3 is CASSRGISGSGTGELFF. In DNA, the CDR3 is TGTGCCAGCAGCCGAGGGATTAGCGGGAGCGGCACCGGGGAGCTGTTTTTT.

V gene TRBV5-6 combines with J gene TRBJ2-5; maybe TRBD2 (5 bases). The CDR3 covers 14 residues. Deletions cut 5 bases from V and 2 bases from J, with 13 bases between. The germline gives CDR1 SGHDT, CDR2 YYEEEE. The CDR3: CASRYGGGQETQYF. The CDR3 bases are TGTGCCAGCAGGTACGGCGGAGGACAAGAGACCCAGTACTTC.

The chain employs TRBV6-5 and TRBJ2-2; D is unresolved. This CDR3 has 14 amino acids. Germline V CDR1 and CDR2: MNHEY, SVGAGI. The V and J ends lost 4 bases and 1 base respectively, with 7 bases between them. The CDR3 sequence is CASSWRQNTGELFF. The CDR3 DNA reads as TGTGCCAGCAGTTGGCGGCAGAACACCGGGGAGCTGTTTTTT.

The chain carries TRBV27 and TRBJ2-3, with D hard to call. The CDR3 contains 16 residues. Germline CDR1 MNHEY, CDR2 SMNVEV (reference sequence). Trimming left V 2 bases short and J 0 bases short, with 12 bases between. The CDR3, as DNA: TGTGCCAGCAGTTTAGAGACTGGATCTAGCACAGATACGCAGTATTTT. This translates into CASSLETGSSTDTQYF.